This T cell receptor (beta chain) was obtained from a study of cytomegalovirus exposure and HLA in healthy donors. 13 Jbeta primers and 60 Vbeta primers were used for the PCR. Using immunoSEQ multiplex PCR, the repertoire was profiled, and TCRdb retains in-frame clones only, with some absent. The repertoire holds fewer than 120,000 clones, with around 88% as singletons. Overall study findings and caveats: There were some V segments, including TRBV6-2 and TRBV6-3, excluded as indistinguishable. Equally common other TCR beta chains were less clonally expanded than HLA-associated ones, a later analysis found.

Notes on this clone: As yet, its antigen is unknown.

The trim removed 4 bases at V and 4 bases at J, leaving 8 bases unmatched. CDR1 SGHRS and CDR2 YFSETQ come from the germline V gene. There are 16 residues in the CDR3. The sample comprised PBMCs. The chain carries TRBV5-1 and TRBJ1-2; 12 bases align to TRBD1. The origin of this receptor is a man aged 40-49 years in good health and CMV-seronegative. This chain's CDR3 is CASSLGTGGTTYGYTF. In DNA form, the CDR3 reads TGCGCCAGCAGCCTCGGGACAGGGGGCACGACCTATGGCTACACCTTC. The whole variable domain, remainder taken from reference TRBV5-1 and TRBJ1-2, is KAGVTQTPRYLIKTRGQQVTLSCSPISGHRSVSWYQQTPGQGLQFLFEYFSETQRNKGNFPGRFSGRQFSNSRSEMNVSTLELGDSALYLCASSLGTGGTTYGYTFGSGTRLTVV.